The 14 T cell receptor beta chains given below trace back to one sample, sequenced in a study of blood T cells in healthy people across ages. It was with a sample-barcoded 5' primer and a J-beta primer mix that a second PCR of roughly 7 to 12 cycles was run. MiXCR, applied by TCRdb to the 5' RACE reads, yields one record per CDR3 protein. This sample carries 600,000 to 800,000 distinct CDR3 sequences, over 20% of them seen once, and the ten largest clones take around 3.4%. The sample was blood. These receptors all stem from a man in his 70s in good health.

The chain recombines TRBV7-3 with TRBJ1-4; no clear D. The CDR3 has 16 amino acids. Trimming cost V 1 base and J 0 bases, with 9 bases left between them. Germline values: CDR1 SGHTA, CDR2 FQGTGA. The DNA for the CDR3 is TGTGCCAGCAGCTTAAATAGCCAGCCAACTAATGAAAAACTGTTTTTT. Amino acid sequence: CASSLNSQPTNEKLFF. The full variable domain, rest sourced from reference TRBV7-3 and TRBJ1-4, is GAGVSQTPSNKVTEKGKYVELRCDPISGHTALYWYRQSLGQGPEFLIYFQGTGAADDSGLPNDRFFAVRPEGSVSTLKIQRTERGDSAVYLCASSLNSQPTNEKLFFGSGTQLSVL.

J is TRBJ1-6 and V is TRBV5-5; 7 nucleotides agree with TRBD1. The J segment lost 7 bases and the V segment lost 3 bases, leaving 7 bases of the junction unmatched. Germline V CDR1 and CDR2: SGHKS, YYEKEE (reference sequence). The CDR3 extends over 15 amino acids. The chain's CDR3 is CASSYSGTENSPLHF. Here the CDR3 DNA reads TGTGCCAGCAGCTACTCCGGGACAGAGAATTCACCCCTCCACTTT.

About this clonotype: One end of the junction varies from germline; a read error may be responsible. The V and J genes are TRBV20-1 and TRBJ2-4; 7 bases map to TRBD2. This CDR3 comprises 16 residues. Germline V gene data show CDR1 as DFQATT and CDR2 as SNEGSKA (reference sequence). The CDR3 DNA reads TGCAGTGCTAGAGATATCCAGCGGGACCTCCAAAACATTCAGTGCTTC. Its translation is CSARDIQRDLQNIQCF.

Ten or more counts support this clonotype. The V and J genes are TRBV4-1 and TRBJ2-1, with D maybe TRBD1 (5 bases). V was trimmed by 1 base and J by 8 bases, leaving 9 bases between them. The CDR3 is 13 residues long. CDR1 is MGHRA, CDR2 YSYEKL, per germline. Here the CDR3 reads CASSQGARDEQFF. The CDR3 region has the DNA TGCGCCAGCAGCCAAGGAGCCAGGGATGAGCAGTTCTTC.

The V and J genes are TRBV12-5 and TRBJ2-7; TRBD2 matches at 10 bases. Germline V gene sequence: CDR1 LGHNT, CDR2 FRNRAP. Germline trimming cut 0 bases from V and 3 bases from J; bases unmatched to any gene: 5. The CDR3 length is 16 residues. In DNA, the CDR3 is TGTGCTAGTGGTTTGGTCAAGCGGGAGGGGGGCTACGAGCAGTACTTC. Its translation is CASGLVKREGGYEQYF.

This clonotype showed up just a few times. The rearrangement joins TRBV6-5 to TRBJ1-1; the D gene is possibly TRBD1 (6 bases). This CDR3 is 14 amino acids long. The V and J ends lost 5 bases and 8 bases respectively, with 18 bases between them. Germline V CDR1 and CDR2: MNHEY, SVGAGI. CDR3 sequence: CASSGVIGGAEAFF. CDR3 DNA sequence: TGTGCCAGCAGTGGGGTAATTGGGGGGGCCGAAGCTTTCTTT.

A word on this clonotype: One end of the junction fails to match germline, which may point to a read error. V gene TRBV20-1 combines with J gene TRBJ2-1; 16 bases agree with TRBD2. Germline V gene lookup returns CDR1 DFQATT and CDR2 SNEGSKA (reference sequence). This CDR3 is built from 17 residues. CDR3 bases: TGCAGTGCTAGGGGGACTAGCGGGAGGGCCTCCCACAATGAGCAGTTCTTC. Its translation: CSARGTSGRASHNEQFF.

The chain employs TRBV11-2 and TRBJ2-1, with 11 bases that match TRBD2. CDR1 and CDR2 from the germline V gene are SGHAT and FQNNGV. This CDR3 region has 18 residues. After removal of 2 bases from V and 7 bases from J, the junction contained 13 bases not matched to a gene. CDR3 nucleotide sequence: TGTGCCAGCAGCTTAACTCTCGAACTAGCGGGAGCGGGTAATGAGCAGTTCTTC. Translating it yields CASSLTLELAGAGNEQFF.

CDR3 loop: CASSRREGGYTF. CDR3 in DNA: TGTGCCAGCAGTAGACGGGAGGGTGGCTACACCTTC. The V call is TRBV6-1, the J call TRBJ1-2; D is unresolved. Trimming left V 5 bases short and J 7 bases short, with 11 bases between. CDR1 and CDR2 (germline): MNHNS, SASEGT. The CDR3 extends over 12 amino acids.

This clonotype showed up just a few times. The chain is built from TRBV5-1 and TRBJ1-1; D gene ambiguous. The CDR3 totals 14 residues. The ends were cut back, 2 bases at V and 1 base at J, with 9 bases in the middle. The germline CDR1 and CDR2 sequences are SGHRS and YFSETQ. The CDR3 sequence: CASSFGYTNTEAFF. The CDR3 DNA follows: TGCGCCAGCAGCTTTGGGTACACGAACACTGAAGCTTTCTTT.

This clonotype turned up a few times. The rearrangement links TRBV6-1 to TRBJ2-5; D ambiguous. The V end lost 2 bases, the J end lost 8 bases, and 9 bases lay between the germline ends. Germline V gives CDR1 MNHNS, CDR2 SASEGT. The CDR3 length is 12 residues. CDR3 amino acids: CASSESGRTQYF. In DNA, the CDR3 is TGTGCCAGCAGTGAATCTGGGCGAACCCAGTACTTC.

This chain links TRBV6-2 or TRBV6-3 with TRBJ2-1; TRBD2 matches at 11 bases. With 4 bases clipped from V and 8 bases from J, the junction kept 4 bases outside the gene matches. This CDR3 has 14 amino acids. The germline V gene has CDR1 MNHEY and CDR2 SVGEGT. CDR3 nucleotides: TGTGCCAGCAGTTTAGCGGGAGGGCAGTATGAGCAGTTCTTC. Protein: CASSLAGGQYEQFF.

This clonotype appeared a few times. V usage is TRBV5-1 and J usage is TRBJ2-7; either TRBD1 or TRBD2 may fit D (5 bases each). The CDR3 sequence is 15 residues long. Germline V gene data show CDR1 as SGHRS and CDR2 as YFSETQ. The V end lost 8 bases, the J end lost 3 bases, and 21 bases lay between the germline ends. CDR3 DNA sequence: TGCGCCAGTCAGCCCATACCAAGGGACGGCTACGAGCAGTACTTC. Translated: CASQPIPRDGYEQYF. Variable domain in full (rest from reference TRBV5-1 and TRBJ2-7): KAGVTQTPRYLIKTRGQQVTLSCSPISGHRSVSWYQQTPGQGLQFLFEYFSETQRNKGNFPGRFSGRQFSNSRSEMNVSTLELGDSALYLCASQPIPRDGYEQYFGPGTRLTVT.

This clonotype was detected only a few times. This chain's CDR3 is CASSADRLQRETQYF. The CDR3 DNA is TGCGCCAGCAGCGCCGACAGGCTTCAGCGGGAGACCCAGTACTTC. The chain is built from TRBV4-1 and TRBJ2-5; maybe TRBD1 (6 bases). Germline V CDR1 and CDR2: MGHRA, YSYEKL. The CDR3 covers 15 residues. With 5 bases removed from V and 5 bases from J, the gap between germline ends came to 18 bases.